This T cell receptor (beta chain) stems from a study of blood T cell repertoires in COVID-19. Study-level information: Researchers got acute and convalescent COVID-19 samples from the United States, Italy and Spain. From T cells, B-cell-depleted T cells, or PBMCs came the material, which was cDNA or gDNA.

The germline V gene has CDR1 MNHEY and CDR2 SVGAGI. The germline V and J ends were trimmed by 7 bases and 2 bases, with 12 bases remaining between them. The CDR3 contains 13 residues. In the study's own analysis: Amplifying reference gene primers gave estimates of nucleated cell counts. This table comes from immunoSEQ multiplex PCR, and its TCRdb copy is limited to in-frame clones, with some not included. That table is the source of V, J and clone size, and D and trimming were worked out from the DNA. The sample contains 90,000 to 120,000 clones, approximately 90% of which appear only once. This clone was counted between two and nine times.

The source material was peripheral blood. The sequence was collected from a woman of 80 years or more with acute or convalescent COVID-19. The V call is TRBV6-5, the J call TRBJ2-7; tentatively, D is TRBD2 (6 bases). CDR3 region: CASTDYLTYEQYF. As DNA, the CDR3 is TGTGCCAGCACGGACTACCTCACCTACGAGCAGTACTTC.